The 24 T cell receptor beta chains reported below all come from one sample, sequenced in a study of OX40 agonist ivuxolimab in advanced cancers. The protocol was immunoSEQ multiplex PCR, while the TCRdb copy is restricted to in-frame clones and leaves out a portion. In the table there are more than 80,000 clones, around nine tenths of which are singletons. Here the sequenced sample was CD4+ or CD8+ T cells sorted from blood, taken in a trial of the OX40 agonist ivuxolimab. All receptors come from an adult with an advanced solid tumor such as melanoma, head and neck, liver or kidney cancer.

V and J are TRBV29-1 and TRBJ2-3, with 8 bases matching TRBD1. Germline-derived CDR1 and CDR2 are SQVTM and ANQGSEA. CDR3 length: 14 amino acids. The trim removed 5 bases at V and 2 bases at J, leaving 6 bases unmatched. In DNA form, the CDR3 reads TGCAGCGTTTTCGGGACAGGTTCCACAGATACGCAGTATTTT. Translating it yields CSVFGTGSTDTQYF.

The chain has TRBV2 and TRBJ2-6, with 9 bases matching TRBD1. The CDR3 contains 17 residues. Looked up from germline, CDR1 is SNHLY and CDR2 is FYNNEI. Germline trimming cut 4 bases from V and 0 bases from J; bases unmatched to any gene: 4. In DNA form, the CDR3 reads TGTGCCAGCAGTGCCGGGACAGGGACCTCTGGGGCCAACGTCCTGACTTTC. The encoded protein is CASSAGTGTSGANVLTF.

This chain uses TRBV5-4 with TRBJ2-7; 7 bases are a match to TRBD2. Per germline, CDR1 SGHNT and CDR2 YYREEE (reference sequence). Trimming at V came to 4 bases and at J to 2 bases, leaving 9 bases not matched to a gene. This CDR3 comprises 15 residues. The DNA of the CDR3 is TGTGCCAGCAGCCCCGGCATAGCGGGCACCTACGAGCAGTACTTC. As protein: CASSPGIAGTYEQYF.

The chain couples TRBV6-5 to TRBJ2-7, with D maybe TRBD1 (6 bases). Trimming cost V 0 bases and J 5 bases, with 17 bases left between them. There are 16 residues in the CDR3. Germline CDR1 reads MNHEY; CDR2 reads SVGAGI. In DNA form, the CDR3 reads TGTGCCAGCAGTTACTCGAGCAGGGGAGTTGTCCACGAGCAGTACTTC. Translated: CASSYSSRGVVHEQYF.

V is TRBV11-3 and J is TRBJ2-5; TRBD2 might be the D (6 bases). The CDR3 is made up of 15 amino acids. V lost 4 bases, J lost 3 bases, and 15 bases lay in between. Germline CDR1 and CDR2: SGHNT and YENEEA. In DNA form, the CDR3 reads TGTGCCAGCAGCTCCTCCCTTAGCGGAAAAGAGACCCAGTACTTC. Its protein is CASSSSLSGKETQYF.

The rearrangement uses TRBV14 and TRBJ2-1; D gene uncertain. Germline loops: CDR1 SGHDN, CDR2 FVKESK. V shed 0 bases and J shed 8 bases, with 8 bases lying between them. The CDR3 sequence is 13 residues long. The CDR3 spells CASSQEIAHEQFF. The CDR3 coding sequence is TGTGCCAGCAGCCAAGAAATAGCCCATGAGCAGTTCTTC.

On this clone itself: At the DNA level, this CDR3 is encoded by other sequences in the same sample as well. V and J are TRBV6-5 and TRBJ1-2; D unresolved. The germline CDR1 and CDR2 sequences are MNHEY and SVGAGI. Deletions cut 2 bases from V and 3 bases from J, with 4 bases between. The CDR3 is made up of 12 amino acids. In DNA, the CDR3 is TGTGCCAGCAGTTACGCTGACTATGGCTACACCTTC. As protein: CASSYADYGYTF.

The rearrangement joins TRBV9 to TRBJ2-1; D might be TRBD1 or TRBD2, each matching 5 bases. V was shortened by 1 base and J by 0 bases, with 11 bases between the two germline ends. The CDR3 length is 16 residues. Germline V gives CDR1 SGDLS, CDR2 YYNGEE. The CDR3 DNA follows: TGTGCCAGCAGCGTATCCGGGACGTACTCCTACAATGAGCAGTTCTTC. Translating it yields CASSVSGTYSYNEQFF.

J is TRBJ2-7 and V is TRBV7-2; 9 bases align to TRBD2. V gave up 2 bases and J gave up 6 bases; unmatched junction bases: 8. The CDR3 covers 15 residues. Germline-derived CDR1 and CDR2 are SGHTA and FQGNSA. CDR3 sequence: CASSLTPSGAPEQYF. CDR3 coding DNA: TGTGCCAGCAGCTTAACCCCTAGCGGGGCCCCCGAGCAGTACTTC.

J is TRBJ1-2 and V is TRBV5-1, with D maybe TRBD1 (5 bases). The V end lost 4 bases, the J end lost 1 base, and 8 bases lay between the germline ends. CDR1 and CDR2 from the germline V gene are SGHRS and YFSETQ. The CDR3 sequence is 13 residues long. The CDR3 protein is CASSIQGNYGYTF. CDR3 nucleotide sequence: TGCGCCAGCAGCATCCAGGGTAACTATGGCTACACCTTC.

The V call is TRBV5-6, the J call TRBJ2-3, with 10 positions matching TRBD2. Germline CDR1 reads SGHDT; CDR2 reads YYEEEE. Trimming took 2 bases from V and 6 from J; bases not matched to a gene: 6. The CDR3 consists of 15 residues. In DNA form, the CDR3 reads TGTGCCAGCAGCTTCCCGGGACTAGCGAGGGATACGCAGTATTTT. Translated: CASSFPGLARDTQYF.

V gene TRBV5-4 combines with J gene TRBJ2-7; TRBD2 matches 7 bases. V shed 5 bases, J shed 2 bases, and the junction held 7 bases outside the gene matches. Germline values: CDR1 SGHNT, CDR2 YYREEE (reference sequence). The CDR3 runs 14 residues. This CDR3 reads CASSSGTTPYEQYF. CDR3 DNA sequence: TGTGCCAGCAGTTCCGGGACTACCCCCTACGAGCAGTACTTC.

J is TRBJ2-1 and V is TRBV23-1, with D tentatively TRBD1 or TRBD2 (6 bases each). TRBV23-1 has ORF status, its function being uncertain. The length of the CDR3 is 16 residues. V was clipped by 0 bases and J by 6 bases, with 15 bases between them. The CDR3 sequence: CASSQSWGANRNEQFF. The CDR3 DNA sequence: TGCGCCAGCAGTCAATCATGGGGGGCAAATCGCAATGAGCAGTTCTTC.

The V call is TRBV5-1, the J call TRBJ1-3; the D is unclear. V was trimmed by 4 bases and J by 3 bases, leaving 11 bases between them. Germline CDR1 reads SGHRS; CDR2 reads YFSETQ. The CDR3 covers 14 residues. CDR3 loop: CASSPENFGNTIYF. As DNA, the CDR3 is TGCGCCAGCAGCCCCGAAAACTTTGGAAACACCATATATTTT.

The chain uses TRBV10-3 and TRBJ2-5; 10 bases align to TRBD2. This CDR3 comprises 15 residues. After removal of 6 bases from V and 0 bases from J, the junction contained 4 bases not matched to a gene. Germline CDR1 and CDR2: ENHRY and SYGVKD. In nucleotides, the CDR3 is TGTGCCATCAGAGCCGGGACTAGCGACCAAGAGACCCAGTACTTC. It yields the protein CAIRAGTSDQETQYF.

V is TRBV7-8 and J is TRBJ2-7; perhaps TRBD2 as D (5 bases). V lost 6 bases, J lost 2 bases, and 14 bases lay in between. This CDR3 spans 14 amino acids. The V gene's germline CDR1 is SGHVS and CDR2 FQNEAQ. The CDR3 DNA follows: TGTGCCAGCAGACCCTTGGACGGGACCTACGAGCAGTACTTC. Encoded protein: CASRPLDGTYEQYF.

This clone was seen a single time. V and J are TRBV29-1 and TRBJ2-3, with D possibly TRBD2 on 7 matching bases. This CDR3 is 16 amino acids long. Germline CDR1 SQVTM, CDR2 ANQGSEA. Trimming left V 3 bases short and J 4 bases short, with 20 bases between. CDR3 loop: CSVELGAGVGADTQYF. CDR3 bases: TGCAGCGTTGAGTTGGGGGCGGGAGTTGGGGCAGATACGCAGTATTTT.

A word on this clone: At one of its ends the junction is not consistent with the germline gene, which may arise from a read error. V is TRBV12-5 and J is TRBJ2-3; weak D call: TRBD2 (7 bases). Germline V CDR1 and CDR2: LGHNT, FRNRAP. This CDR3 is built from 14 residues. CDR3: CASGGGGGSDTQYF. The DNA for the CDR3 is TGTGCCAGTGGAGGCGGGGGCGGCTCAGATACGCAGTATTTT.

V and J are TRBV7-9 and TRBJ1-2, with TRBD1 identical over 8 bases. With 6 bases clipped from V and 2 bases from J, the junction kept 11 bases outside the gene matches. This CDR3 is 16 amino acids long. Germline CDR1 and CDR2: SEHNR and FQNEAQ (reference sequence). The DNA for the CDR3 is TGTGCCAGCAGGGAGACAGGGGCAAATAGGAACTATGGCTACACCTTC. This encodes CASRETGANRNYGYTF.

The V call is TRBV5-5, the J call TRBJ1-2; no definite D call. CDR3 length: 16 amino acids. Trimming shortened V by 4 bases and J by 0 bases, and 16 bases separated the two germline ends. Germline V gene lookup returns CDR1 SGHKS and CDR2 YYEKEE (reference sequence). CDR3 nucleotides: TGTGCCAGCAGCGTCACTGGAAGGGCACCTAACTATGGCTACACCTTC. This translates into CASSVTGRAPNYGYTF.

The V gene is TRBV19, the J gene TRBJ2-7; 11 positions agree with TRBD1. Germline CDR1 reads LNHDA; CDR2 reads SQIVND (reference sequence). The CDR3 contains 15 residues. The ends lost 3 bases at V and 5 bases at J; junction bases unmatched: 6. The CDR3 DNA sequence: TGTGCCAGTAGTATCGGGACAGGGGGGAACCACGAGCAGTACTTC. It encodes CASSIGTGGNHEQYF. Full variable domain (outside the CDR3, taken from reference TRBV19 and TRBJ2-7): DGGITQSPKYLFRKEGQNVTLSCEQNLNHDAMYWYRQDPGQGLRLIYYSQIVNDFQKGDIAEGYSVSREKKESFPLTVTSAQKNPTAFYLCASSIGTGGNHEQYFGPGTRLTVT.

This clone was found a few times. The chain carries TRBV10-2 and TRBJ2-7, with 14 bases that match TRBD2. This CDR3 region has 16 residues. From germline, CDR1 is WSHSY and CDR2 SAAADI. Losses at the gene ends were 3 bases for V and 5 bases for J; bases not matched to a gene: 6. This CDR3 reads CASSDRLAGGGNEQYF. DNA of the CDR3: TGCGCCAGCAGTGACCGACTAGCGGGAGGGGGGAACGAGCAGTACTTC.

This clone was counted a single time. CDR3 in amino acids: CASSFRRPGSETQYF. CDR3 in DNA: TGTGCCAGCAGCTTCCGGCGGCCGGGGTCAGAGACCCAGTACTTC. This chain uses TRBV5-4 with TRBJ2-5; D possibly corresponds to TRBD2 (5 bases). The CDR3 has 15 residues. V was clipped by 2 bases and J by 4 bases, with 15 bases between them. The germline V gene encodes CDR1 SGHNT and CDR2 YYREEE (reference sequence).

This clone appeared a single time. V is TRBV11-3 and J is TRBJ2-1; D ambiguous. This CDR3 comprises 15 residues. V lost 0 bases and J lost 3, with 9 bases in between. Per the germline V gene, CDR1 is SGHNT and CDR2 is YENEEA. CDR3 nucleotide sequence: TGTGCCAGCAGCTTAGATTCACAGATCTACAATGAGCAGTTCTTC. As protein: CASSLDSQIYNEQFF.